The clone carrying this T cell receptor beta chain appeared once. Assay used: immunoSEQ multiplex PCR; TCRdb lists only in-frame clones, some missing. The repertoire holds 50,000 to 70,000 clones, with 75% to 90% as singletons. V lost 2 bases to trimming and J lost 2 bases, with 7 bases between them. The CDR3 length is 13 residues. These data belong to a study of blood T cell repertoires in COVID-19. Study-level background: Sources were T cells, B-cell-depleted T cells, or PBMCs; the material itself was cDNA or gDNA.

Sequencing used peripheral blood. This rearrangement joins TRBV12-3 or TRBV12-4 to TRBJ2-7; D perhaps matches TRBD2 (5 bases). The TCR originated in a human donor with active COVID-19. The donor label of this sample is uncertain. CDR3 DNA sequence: TGTGCCAGCAGTTTATCCGGGGCCTACGAGCAGTACTTC. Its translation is CASSLSGAYEQYF.